These 2 T cell receptor beta chains originate from one sample sequenced in a study of blood T cell repertoires in COVID-19. The data were produced by immunoSEQ multiplex PCR, yet TCRdb's version contains in-frame clones alone and is incomplete. The data hold about 130,000 clones, with approximately 80% observed a single time. The source material was PBMCs or T cells enriched from blood (not recorded which). All receptors derive from a middle-aged man who had recovered from COVID-19.

The gene calls are TRBV11-2 and TRBJ2-1; 8 bases fit TRBD2. The junction had 6 bases not matched to a gene; V was cut back by 2 bases and J by 6 bases. The CDR3 has 15 amino acids. Germline-derived CDR1 and CDR2 are SGHAT and FQNNGV. CDR3 nucleotides: TGTGCCAGCAGCTTAAACAGCGGGGGAGGCAATGAGCAGTTCTTC. Translation: CASSLNSGGGNEQFF.

The CDR3 DNA follows: TGTGCCACCAGTGACCCCGGACAGGGGTACAATGAGCAGTTCTTC. Protein sequence: CATSDPGQGYNEQFF. The J gene is TRBJ2-1, the V gene TRBV24-1, with 9 nucleotides matching TRBD1. This CDR3 has 15 amino acids. Germline CDR1 KGHDR, CDR2 SFDVKD. V trimming: 4 bases; J trimming: 4 bases; junction bases outside the gene matches: 4.